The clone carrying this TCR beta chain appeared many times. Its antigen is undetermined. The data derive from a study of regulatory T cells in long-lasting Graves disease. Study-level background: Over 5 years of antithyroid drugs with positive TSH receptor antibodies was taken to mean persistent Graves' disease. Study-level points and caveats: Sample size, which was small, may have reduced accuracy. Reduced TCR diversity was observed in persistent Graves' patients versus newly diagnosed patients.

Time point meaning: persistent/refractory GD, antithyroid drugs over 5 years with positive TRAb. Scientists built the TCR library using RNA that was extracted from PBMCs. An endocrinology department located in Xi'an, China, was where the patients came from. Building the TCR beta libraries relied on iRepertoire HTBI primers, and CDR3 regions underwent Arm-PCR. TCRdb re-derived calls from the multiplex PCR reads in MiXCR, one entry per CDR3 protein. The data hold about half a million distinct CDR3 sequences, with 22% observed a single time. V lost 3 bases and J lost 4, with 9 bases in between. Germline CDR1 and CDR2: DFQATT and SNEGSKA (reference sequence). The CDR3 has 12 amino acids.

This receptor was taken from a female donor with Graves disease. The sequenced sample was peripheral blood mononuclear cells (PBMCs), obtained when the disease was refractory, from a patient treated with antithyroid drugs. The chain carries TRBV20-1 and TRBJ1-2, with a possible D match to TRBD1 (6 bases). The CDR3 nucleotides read TGCAGTGCTAGTCAACAGGGCTATGGCTACACCTTC. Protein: CSASQQGYGYTF.